This TCR beta chain appears in the sequencing data of a study of blood T cells in healthy people across ages. Findings of the study overall: Estimates based on one million T cells were treated as lower bounds.

Together with a sample-barcoded 5' primer, a J-beta primer mix was included in a second PCR lasting about 6 to 11 cycles. From the 5' RACE reads, TCRdb called clonotypes with MiXCR, one entry per CDR3 protein. In the table there are 600,000 or so distinct CDR3 sequences, roughly 20% of which are singletons. As to this clonotype: No antigen is known for it.

V lost 4 bases and J 11 bases, leaving 27 bases between the germline ends. The CDR3 length is 16 residues. From germline, CDR1 is SGHRS and CDR2 YFSETQ. The source material was blood. The source of this sequence is a man in his 70s in good health. The chain couples TRBV5-1 to TRBJ2-5; the D gene could be TRBD1 or TRBD2 (6 bases each). The CDR3 DNA follows: TGCGCCAGCAGCACCCTCCGGGACACGGGGGCCTACGGGCAGTACTTC. It is translated as CASSTLRDTGAYGQYF. The variable domain in full, completed from reference TRBV5-1 and TRBJ2-5, reads KAGVTQTPRYLIKTRGQQVTLSCSPISGHRSVSWYQQTPGQGLQFLFEYFSETQRNKGNFPGRFSGRQFSNSRSEMNVSTLELGDSALYLCASSTLRDTGAYGQYFGPGTRLLVL.